This T cell receptor (beta chain) was identified in a study of blood T cell repertoires in COVID-19. Looking at the study overall: COVID-19 samples collected from the United States, Italy and Spain covered acute and convalescent phases.

As originally analysed: From reference gene primer amplification, estimates of nucleated cell counts were derived. Assay used: immunoSEQ multiplex PCR; TCRdb lists only in-frame clones, some missing. V and J calls and clone size are those listed in that table; D and trimming were worked out from the DNA. The sample includes about 210,000 clones, over 75% of them seen just once. Cohort 3 recovery required two negative PCRs, clearance, or symptom resolution. CDR1 and CDR2 (germline): MNHNS, SASEGT. The CDR3 is 13 amino acids. Trimming removed 0 bases from V and 4 bases from J, with 6 bases in between. The sequenced sample was PBMCs or T cells enriched from blood (not recorded which). J is TRBJ1-1 and V is TRBV6-1, with a tentative D call TRBD1 (5 bases). The sequence was obtained from a man between 35 and 55 years old who had recovered from COVID-19. CDR3 coding DNA: TGTGCCAGCAGTGAAGCGGGGCGCACTGAAGCTTTCTTT. Its protein product is CASSEAGRTEAFF.